Presented here are 19 T cell receptor beta chains from one specimen sequenced in a study of blood T cell repertoires in COVID-19. TCRdb's copy holds only in-frame clones and misses some; the assay was immunoSEQ multiplex PCR. The table records about 34,000 clones, 88% of them present only once. The sample comprised peripheral blood. These receptors were collected from a man aged 55-75 years with active COVID-19.

Within the sample, this clone is medium-sized. The chain links TRBV4-1 to TRBJ2-1; the D gene is possibly TRBD2 (8 bases). The CDR3 extends over 20 amino acids. V lost 0 bases and J lost 5, with 26 bases in between. CDR1 is MGHRA and CDR2 is YSYEKL in the germline V gene. DNA for the CDR3: TGCGCCAGCAGCCAAGATCAGGGGGGAAGCGGGAGTATCCGTGACAATGAGCAGTTCTTC. Translating it yields CASSQDQGGSGSIRDNEQFF.

This rearrangement joins TRBV5-5 to TRBJ1-3; 11 positions match TRBD1. The CDR3 has 17 residues. V lost 4 bases, J lost 3 bases, and 9 bases stayed unmatched. CDR1 is SGHKS and CDR2 is YYEKEE in the germline V gene (reference sequence). The CDR3 DNA follows: TGTGCCAGCAGCCCCTTTCTGGGACAGGGGGATGGAAACACCATATATTTT. Amino acid sequence: CASSPFLGQGDGNTIYF.

This clone occurred once. This chain links TRBV11-3 with TRBJ2-5, with 13 bases that match TRBD2. Germline trimming cut 5 bases from V and 3 bases from J; bases unmatched to any gene: 12. The CDR3 extends over 18 amino acids. Looked up from germline, CDR1 is SGHNT and CDR2 is YENEEA. The CDR3: CASSQEGPGTSGEETQYF. The DNA of the CDR3 is TGTGCCAGCAGCCAAGAAGGACCCGGGACTAGCGGGGAAGAGACCCAGTACTTC.

The J gene is TRBJ2-7, the V gene TRBV28; a weak D match, TRBD2 (5 bases). The CDR3 totals 11 residues. The germline gives CDR1 MDHEN, CDR2 SYDVKM. V dropped 9 bases and J dropped 7 bases, with 13 bases sitting between them. This chain's CDR3 is CASGGFGEQYF. CDR3 nucleotides: TGTGCCAGTGGCGGGTTTGGGGAGCAGTACTTC. The complete variable domain, with remaining parts taken from reference TRBV28 and TRBJ2-7, reads DVKVTQSSRYLVKRTGEKVFLECVQDMDHENMFWYRQDPGLGLRLIYFSYDVKMKEKGDIPEGYSVSREKKERFSLILESASTNQTSMYLCASGGFGEQYFGPGTRLTVT.

The chain uses TRBV2 and TRBJ2-2, with a weak D call TRBD1 (6 bases). Germline V gives CDR1 SNHLY, CDR2 FYNNEI. The CDR3 extends over 15 amino acids. V dropped 1 base and J dropped 5 bases, with 11 bases sitting between them. CDR3 loop: CASSEGQGWTGELFF. The CDR3 DNA follows: TGTGCCAGCAGTGAAGGGCAGGGGTGGACCGGGGAGCTGTTTTTT.

On this clone: Other DNA sequences in this sample translate to the same CDR3. The chain combines TRBV5-1 with TRBJ2-7, with 11 bases fitting TRBD1. CDR1 and CDR2 (germline): SGHRS, YFSETQ. The junction had 5 bases not matched to a gene; V was cut back by 5 bases and J by 4 bases. The CDR3 runs 14 residues. CDR3 protein: CASSSGTGGYEQYF. CDR3 DNA: TGCGCCAGCAGTTCCGGGACAGGGGGGTACGAGCAGTACTTC. Combining the CDR3 with reference TRBV5-1 and TRBJ2-7 gives the whole variable domain KAGVTQTPRYLIKTRGQQVTLSCSPISGHRSVSWYQQTPGQGLQFLFEYFSETQRNKGNFPGRFSGRQFSNSRSEMNVSTLELGDSALYLCASSSGTGGYEQYFGPGTRLTVT.

This chain uses TRBV18 with TRBJ2-5; 9 bases line up with TRBD2. Per germline, CDR1 KGHSH and CDR2 LQKENI. With V trimmed by 1 base and J by 1 base, 4 bases remained unmatched. CDR3 size: 16 residues. CDR3 sequence reads: CASSPRLAGLQETQYF. For the CDR3, the DNA is TGTGCCAGCTCACCACGGCTAGCGGGACTCCAAGAGACCCAGTACTTC. Complete variable domain (other parts from reference TRBV18 and TRBJ2-5): NAGVMQNPRHLVRRRGQEARLRCSPMKGHSHVYWYRQLPEEGLKFMVYLQKENIIDESGMPKERFSAEFPKEGPSILRIQQVVRGDSAAYFCASSPRLAGLQETQYFGPGTRLLVL.

This chain joins TRBV6-5 and TRBJ2-5, with D tentatively TRBD2 (5 bases). Trimming removed 2 bases at V and 4 bases at J, with 14 bases between. The CDR3 contains 15 residues. Per germline, CDR1 MNHEY and CDR2 SVGAGI. The CDR3 nucleotides are TGTGCCAGCAGTTACGACGGAGGAAGAATAGAGACCCAGTACTTC. Encoded protein: CASSYDGGRIETQYF.

The chain uses TRBV5-5 and TRBJ2-1; 9 nucleotides agree with TRBD2. The V gene's germline CDR1 is SGHKS and CDR2 YYEKEE (reference sequence). The CDR3 covers 16 residues. V lost 4 bases to trimming and J lost 4 bases; unmatched junction nucleotides: 9. DNA of the CDR3: TGTGCCAGCAGCGGGGCACCGACTAGCGGTTACAATGAGCAGTTCTTC. It encodes CASSGAPTSGYNEQFF.

The gene calls are TRBV11-2 and TRBJ2-3; TRBD2 agrees at 9 bases. Germline V gene sequence: CDR1 SGHAT, CDR2 FQNNGV. This CDR3 is 15 amino acids long. V lost 0 bases to trimming and J lost 4 bases; unmatched junction nucleotides: 2. The CDR3 sequence is CASSLEGGRADTQYF. CDR3 DNA sequence: TGTGCCAGCAGCTTAGAAGGCGGGAGGGCAGATACGCAGTATTTT.

The chain carries TRBV19 and TRBJ1-1; possibly TRBD1 for D (6 bases). CDR1 and CDR2 from the germline V gene are LNHDA and SQIVND (reference sequence). V was shortened by 6 bases and J by 1 base, with 9 bases between the two germline ends. This CDR3 has 13 amino acids. The CDR3 bases are TGTGCCAGTAGGAAACAGGGGAACACTGAAGCTTTCTTT. This codes for CASRKQGNTEAFF.

This sequence joins TRBV6-5 and TRBJ1-4; D is perhaps TRBD1 (5 bases). Per germline, CDR1 MNHEY and CDR2 SVGAGI. The length of the CDR3 is 14 residues. The V end lost 4 bases, the J end lost 5 bases, and 11 bases lay between the germline ends. The CDR3 here is CASSSGTWNEKLFF. In DNA, the CDR3 is TGTGCCAGCAGTTCCGGGACTTGGAATGAAAAACTGTTTTTT.

V usage is TRBV7-8 and J usage is TRBJ2-5; D uncertain. This CDR3 is 13 amino acids long. Germline V gene data show CDR1 as SGHVS and CDR2 as FQNEAQ. V dropped 5 bases and J dropped 5 bases, with 12 bases sitting between them. The CDR3 sequence: CASSPPGRETQYF. The CDR3 DNA reads as TGTGCCAGCAGCCCCCCGGGTCGGGAGACCCAGTACTTC.

This clone was seen a single time. The rearrangement links TRBV6-2 or TRBV6-3 to TRBJ2-7, with D uncertain. The length of the CDR3 is 12 residues. Per germline, CDR1 MNHEY and CDR2 SVGEGT. Trimming removed 2 bases from V and 4 bases from J, with 6 bases in between. The CDR3 DNA is TGTGCCAGCAGTTACAGTGCGTACGAGCAGTACTTC. Its translation is CASSYSAYEQYF.

V usage is TRBV7-3 and J usage is TRBJ2-5; perhaps TRBD2 as D (5 bases). V gave up 2 bases and J gave up 4 bases, with 8 bases separating them. CDR1 and CDR2 (germline): SGHTA, FQGTGA. This CDR3 contains 13 residues. CDR3: CASSLGGPETQYF. Here the CDR3 DNA reads TGTGCCAGCAGCTTAGGAGGCCCAGAGACCCAGTACTTC.

The chain combines TRBV9 with TRBJ2-2; 9 positions match TRBD1. J gave up 1 base and V 3 bases, and 10 bases lay outside the gene matches. The CDR3 sequence is 18 residues long. The germline V gene encodes CDR1 SGDLS and CDR2 YYNGEE. The DNA of the CDR3 is TGTGCCAGCAGCGAGGGGACAGGGAGTTCTAAGAACACCGGGGAGCTGTTTTTT. As protein: CASSEGTGSSKNTGELFF. Based on the CDR3 plus reference TRBV9 and TRBJ2-2, the full variable domain is DSGVTQTPKHLITATGQRVTLRCSPRSGDLSVYWYQQSLDQGLQFLIQYYNGEERAKGNILERFSAQQFPDLHSELNLSSLELGDSALYFCASSEGTGSSKNTGELFFGEGSRLTVL.

The chain has TRBV7-2 and TRBJ1-6, with 9 bases lining up with TRBD1. Trimming at V came to 1 base and at J to 8 bases, leaving 9 bases not matched to a gene. Germline V gives CDR1 SGHTA, CDR2 FQGNSA. There are 17 residues in the CDR3. The DNA of the CDR3 is TGTGCCAGCAGCTTAGGACCGGGACAGGGTGTATATTCACCCCTCCACTTT. Amino acid sequence: CASSLGPGQGVYSPLHF. The variable domain in full, with the rest retrieved from reference TRBV7-2 and TRBJ1-6, is GAGVSQSPSNKVTEKGKDVELRCDPISGHTALYWYRQSLGQGLEFLIYFQGNSAPDKSGLPSDRFSAERTGGSVSTLTIQRTQQEDSAVYLCASSLGPGQGVYSPLHFGNGTRLTVT.

The rearrangement uses TRBV24-1 and TRBJ2-5; a weak D match, TRBD2 (6 bases). The V and J ends lost 4 bases and 3 bases respectively, with 17 bases between them. CDR1 is KGHDR, CDR2 SFDVKD, per germline. The CDR3 loop spans 16 amino acids. DNA of the CDR3: TGTGCCACCAGTGACGCGGGGATCCGCAGAGAAGAGACCCAGTACTTC. This codes for CATSDAGIRREETQYF.

V usage is TRBV5-6 and J usage is TRBJ1-4; 7 bases agree with TRBD1. Germline V CDR1 and CDR2: SGHDT, YYEEEE. The V gene end was trimmed by 4 bases and the J gene end by 0 bases; junction bases not matched to a gene: 6. This CDR3 spans 16 amino acids. The chain's CDR3 is CASSIQTGATNEKLFF. The CDR3, as DNA: TGTGCCAGCAGCATCCAAACAGGGGCAACTAATGAAAAACTGTTTTTT. Drawing the rest from reference TRBV5-6 and TRBJ1-4, the complete variable domain is DAGVTQSPTHLIKTRGQQVTLRCSPKSGHDTVSWYQQALGQGPQFIFQYYEEEERQRGNFPDRFSGHQFPNYSSELNVNALLLGDSALYLCASSIQTGATNEKLFFGSGTQLSVL.